The sequence of this TCR beta chain was determined in a study of T cell repertoires in cytomegalovirus infection. Across the whole study: Matching HLA type and CMV infection were both indicated by public TCR beta signatures. Study-level points and caveats: HLA-C-restricted CMV clonotypes gave the most frequent clonotype in two of eight donors.

The CDR3 sequence is 15 residues long. On this clonotype: The antigen is not known. Relative to the germline gene, one junction end is altered; a read error may explain this.

MiXCR was run by TCRdb on the reads, yielding one entry per CDR3 protein. The sample consists of a few hundred thousand distinct CDR3 sequences, 15% to 20% of them appearing once. The sample comprised PBMCs. The chain has TRBV12-3 or TRBV12-4 and TRBJ2-1, with 9 bases that match TRBD2. This TCR derives from a human donor in good health (CMV status not recorded). Some clones in this sample may be carry-over from other donors' samples. Here the CDR3 reads CASRLAGDSYNEQFF. The CDR3 bases are TGTGCCAGCAGATTAGCGGGGGACTCCTACAATGAGCAGTTCTTC.